The 22 T cell receptor beta chains presented below share a single source sample, sequenced in a study of cytomegalovirus exposure and HLA in healthy donors. 13 Jbeta primers and 60 Vbeta primers were used for the PCR. Here immunoSEQ multiplex PCR was the method, and the copy in TCRdb shows in-frame clones only, minus some. The data show about 160,000 clones, around four fifths seen once. Material for sequencing was PBMCs. The receptors here all came from a girl aged 2 to 10 in good health and CMV-seropositive.

The V and J genes are TRBV28 and TRBJ1-1; D call uncertain. The CDR3 is made up of 12 amino acids. Trimming took 5 bases from V and 8 from J, leaving 12 bases between them. Germline lookup yields CDR1 MDHEN and CDR2 SYDVKM. The CDR3 coding sequence is TGTGCCAGCAGTCCCCCAGGCTCGGAAGCTTTCTTT. Amino acids: CASSPPGSEAFF.

This clone was recorded a few times. The V gene is TRBV5-4, the J gene TRBJ2-4, with 7 bases that match TRBD2. This CDR3 region has 18 residues. Losses at the gene ends were 2 bases for V and 0 bases for J; bases not matched to a gene: 11. CDR1 and CDR2 from the germline V gene are SGHNT and YYREEE (reference sequence). The CDR3 region is CASSFDGGLRQAKNIQYF. The CDR3 nucleotides are TGTGCCAGCAGCTTCGATGGGGGACTACGGCAAGCCAAAAACATTCAGTACTTC.

This chain connects TRBV29-1 to TRBJ2-7; TRBD2 might be the D (5 bases). Germline loops: CDR1 SQVTM, CDR2 ANQGSEA. Trimming took off 6 bases at V and 0 bases at J, with 12 bases between the two ends. The CDR3 has 13 residues. The CDR3 spells CSVLTGISYEQYF. In DNA form, the CDR3 reads TGCAGCGTGCTAACGGGGATCTCCTACGAGCAGTACTTC.

This chain joins TRBV5-1 and TRBJ2-2, with a tentative D call TRBD2 (5 bases). This CDR3 is built from 18 residues. The ends were cut back, 0 bases at V and 1 base at J, with 16 bases in the middle. The germline gives CDR1 SGHRS, CDR2 YFSETQ. In DNA form, the CDR3 reads TGCGCCAGCAGCTTGGGTCCCAGGCTAGCCCTGAACACCGGGGAGCTGTTTTTT. Translation gives CASSLGPRLALNTGELFF.

A single count supports this clone. V usage is TRBV30 and J usage is TRBJ2-1, with 9 bases aligning to TRBD1. With 4 bases clipped from V and 9 bases from J, the junction kept 7 bases outside the gene matches. The CDR3 has 13 amino acids. Germline V gene data show CDR1 as GTSNPN and CDR2 as SVGIG (reference sequence). The CDR3 sequence is CAWNRDREGEQFF. DNA of the CDR3: TGTGCCTGGAATCGGGACAGGGAGGGTGAGCAGTTCTTC.

The CDR3 DNA sequence: TGTGCCAGCTCACCAAGTATCAATGGCCCTTATAGCAATCAGCCCCAGCATTTT. Its translation is CASSPSINGPYSNQPQHF. This sequence joins TRBV18 and TRBJ1-5; D is unresolved. The germline gives CDR1 KGHSH, CDR2 LQKENI. Between the trimmed V and J ends, which lost 2 bases and 0 bases, there was a span of 17 bases. The CDR3 has 18 amino acids.

This clone was picked up a small number of times. This chain links TRBV10-1 with TRBJ2-2; 8 bases line up with TRBD1. Germline V gene lookup returns CDR1 WNHNN and CDR2 SYGVQD (reference sequence). The CDR3 length is 14 residues. Losses at the gene ends were 6 bases for V and 6 bases for J; bases not matched to a gene: 6. This CDR3 reads CASSKYRGAGELFF. The CDR3 region has the DNA TGCGCCAGCAGCAAATACAGGGGGGCCGGGGAGCTGTTTTTT.

The chain couples TRBV7-2 to TRBJ2-7; 7 nucleotides align to TRBD2. With 0 bases clipped from V and 4 bases from J, the junction kept 9 bases outside the gene matches. CDR3 length: 16 residues. Germline V lookup: CDR1 SGHTA, CDR2 FQGNSA. CDR3 amino acids: CASSLAPEGRDYEQYF. For the CDR3, the DNA is TGTGCCAGCAGCTTAGCGCCGGAGGGGAGGGATTACGAGCAGTACTTC. Based on the CDR3 plus reference TRBV7-2 and TRBJ2-7, the full variable domain is GAGVSQSPSNKVTEKGKDVELRCDPISGHTALYWYRQSLGQGLEFLIYFQGNSAPDKSGLPSDRFSAERTGGSVSTLTIQRTQQEDSAVYLCASSLAPEGRDYEQYFGPGTRLTVT.

The J gene is TRBJ1-1, the V gene TRBV6-5; possibly TRBD1 for D (5 bases). Germline V gene sequence: CDR1 MNHEY, CDR2 SVGAGI. CDR3 length: 13 amino acids. Between the trimmed V and J ends, which lost 6 bases and 4 bases, there was a span of 12 bases. The CDR3 protein is CASRAAGGTEAFF. CDR3 DNA: TGTGCCAGCAGGGCTGCCGGGGGCACTGAAGCTTTCTTT.

Only one count was recorded for this clone. The chain recombines TRBV28 with TRBJ1-2; D is unresolved. With 1 base removed from V and 3 bases from J, the gap between germline ends came to 6 bases. The CDR3 is 13 residues long. Germline lookup yields CDR1 MDHEN and CDR2 SYDVKM. The CDR3 spells CASSLYGDYGYTF. CDR3 DNA: TGTGCCAGCAGTTTATATGGAGACTATGGCTACACCTTC.

This clone was detected a few times. The rearrangement links TRBV19 to TRBJ2-1; 7 bases are shared with TRBD2. CDR1 is LNHDA, CDR2 SQIVND, per germline (reference sequence). With 5 bases clipped from V and 14 bases from J, the junction kept 9 bases outside the gene matches. The CDR3 spans 12 residues. The CDR3 protein is CASSAGEGREFF. The CDR3 nucleotides read TGTGCCAGTAGTGCTGGGGAGGGGAGGGAGTTCTTC.

V gene TRBV10-3 combines with J gene TRBJ2-1; TRBD1 is a possible D gene (6 bases). The ends were cut back, 5 bases at V and 5 bases at J, with 13 bases in the middle. CDR3 size: 14 residues. CDR1 is ENHRY, CDR2 SYGVKD, per germline. DNA of the CDR3: TGTGCCATCAGTTACAGGGACACGGACAATGAGCAGTTCTTC. Amino acid sequence: CAISYRDTDNEQFF.

The gene calls are TRBV19 and TRBJ1-5, with D unclear. From germline, CDR1 is LNHDA and CDR2 SQIVND (reference sequence). The CDR3 is 13 residues long. The V gene lost 5 bases and the J gene lost 4 bases, with 9 bases spanning the gap. The CDR3 protein is CASSGNKNQPQHF. DNA of the CDR3: TGTGCCAGTAGTGGTAACAAGAATCAGCCCCAGCATTTT.

The rearrangement joins TRBV23-1 to TRBJ1-2; D is possibly TRBD1 (5 bases). TRBV23-1 falls under the ORF class, with uncertain function. The length of the CDR3 is 16 residues. The V gene lost 0 bases and the J gene lost 3 bases, with 14 bases spanning the gap. CDR3 loop: CASSQSNKGRDYGYTF. The CDR3 nucleotides are TGCGCCAGCAGTCAATCGAATAAGGGGCGCGACTATGGCTACACCTTC.

The rearrangement joins TRBV6-5 to TRBJ1-6; no reliable D call. The CDR3 spans 14 residues. Trimming took off 6 bases at V and 7 bases at J, with 13 bases between the two ends. CDR1 is MNHEY, CDR2 SVGAGI, per germline. The CDR3, as DNA: TGTGCCAGCAGCCGCGGATCGGGGAATTCACCCCTCCACTTT. Protein sequence: CASSRGSGNSPLHF.

This rearrangement joins TRBV5-1 to TRBJ2-1; D is unclear. Germline V gene data show CDR1 as SGHRS and CDR2 as YFSETQ. This CDR3 contains 11 residues. V was shortened by 7 bases and J by 6 bases, with 8 bases between the two germline ends. The DNA of the CDR3 is TGCGCCAGCCCTCTACTCAATGAGCAGTTCTTC. This encodes CASPLLNEQFF.

V and J are TRBV7-3 and TRBJ2-7, with D perhaps matching TRBD2 (6 bases). CDR3 length equals 16 residues. Per germline, CDR1 SGHTA and CDR2 FQGTGA. V lost 2 bases, J lost 3 bases, and 17 bases lay in between. The CDR3 DNA sequence: TGTGCCAGCAGCTTACGGGGGACTTCCCGACTCTACGAGCAGTACTTC. Protein: CASSLRGTSRLYEQYF.

This clone has a handful of counts. CDR3 sequence (DNA): TGCAGCGTTGAAGGGACACACCTCCCAAAGACCCATCAGCCCCAGCATTTT. It specifies CSVEGTHLPKTHQPQHF. The chain recombines TRBV29-1 with TRBJ1-5; D is possibly TRBD1 (5 bases). The V end was cut by 1 base, the J end by 5 bases, with 21 bases between. This CDR3 has 17 residues. The germline V gene encodes CDR1 SQVTM and CDR2 ANQGSEA.

The chain uses TRBV5-6 and TRBJ1-2; D gene unclear. This CDR3 contains 14 residues. V lost 4 bases and J lost 3, with 13 bases in between. CDR1 and CDR2 from the germline V gene are SGHDT and YYEEEE. In nucleotides, the CDR3 is TGTGCCAGCAGCCCCAGCGTGAGGGACTATGGCTACACCTTC. Protein product: CASSPSVRDYGYTF.

The V gene is TRBV4-2, the J gene TRBJ2-1, with D perhaps matching TRBD2 (6 bases). The CDR3 is 16 residues long. With 4 bases removed from V and 6 bases from J, the gap between germline ends came to 19 bases. CDR1 is LGHNA and CDR2 is YNFKEQ in the germline V gene. The CDR3, as DNA: TGTGCCAGCAGCCCCATGCGACTAGAGCGAAGCAATGAGCAGTTCTTC. The encoded protein is CASSPMRLERSNEQFF.

This clone has a single count. The sample carries other DNA sequences with the same CDR3. The chain is built from TRBV28 and TRBJ2-7; 9 positions match TRBD1. CDR1 is MDHEN, CDR2 SYDVKM, per germline. This CDR3 has 13 residues. The ends lost 4 bases at V and 2 bases at J; junction bases unmatched: 0. CDR3 nucleotide sequence: TGTGCCAGCAGTTACAGGGGGCCCTACGAGCAGTACTTC. This gives the protein CASSYRGPYEQYF.

This chain joins TRBV11-1 and TRBJ2-7; 12 nucleotides agree with TRBD2. V trimming: 6 bases; J trimming: 1 base; junction bases outside the gene matches: 4. The CDR3 runs 15 residues. Germline CDR1 and CDR2: SGHAT and FQDESV (reference sequence). Here the CDR3 DNA reads TGTGCCAGCAGTCGGCTAGCGGGAGGGTCCTACGAGCAGTACTTC. It is translated as CASSRLAGGSYEQYF.